The 26 T cell receptor beta chains reported below all come from one sample, sequenced in a study of beta chain features in type 1 diabetes. Expressed TCRB transcripts were sequenced after all isolated RNA was converted to cDNA. The method was immunoSEQ multiplex PCR; TCRdb's version includes in-frame clones alone and lacks a portion of them. In the table there are 970,000 or so clones, about a sixth of which are singletons. Sequencing used naive CD4+ T cells from blood. The receptors here all came from a woman aged 18-29 years in good health.

The chain couples TRBV7-9 to TRBJ2-2; the match to TRBD2 covers 10 bases. Germline V gene lookup returns CDR1 SEHNR and CDR2 FQNEAQ (reference sequence). V lost 2 bases and J lost 3; bases outside the gene matches: 9. The CDR3 covers 18 residues. CDR3: CASSLTPSGSSYTGELFF. The CDR3 DNA reads TGTGCCAGCAGCTTAACCCCTAGCGGGAGTTCTTACACCGGGGAGCTGTTTTTT.

There are a few counts of this clone. The chain combines TRBV19 with TRBJ2-1, with 7 bases identical to TRBD1. With V trimmed by 5 bases and J by 4 bases, 11 bases remained unmatched. Germline V gene lookup returns CDR1 LNHDA and CDR2 SQIVND (reference sequence). The CDR3 sequence is 16 residues long. Here the CDR3 DNA reads TGTGCCAGTAGTCCCCAGTGGACAGGAGCTTACAATGAGCAGTTCTTC. It is translated as CASSPQWTGAYNEQFF.

A few counts support this clone. The rearrangement joins TRBV7-2 to TRBJ1-4; no clear D. This CDR3 is built from 15 residues. V was trimmed by 3 bases and J by 8 bases, leaving 16 bases between them. The germline V gene has CDR1 SGHTA and CDR2 FQGNSA. As DNA, the CDR3 is TGTGCCAGCAGCTTTTCGTCAGTCCCCTTCGAAAAACTGTTTTTT. This gives the protein CASSFSSVPFEKLFF. Drawing the rest from reference TRBV7-2 and TRBJ1-4, the complete variable domain is GAGVSQSPSNKVTEKGKDVELRCDPISGHTALYWYRQSLGQGLEFLIYFQGNSAPDKSGLPSDRFSAERTGGSVSTLTIQRTQQEDSAVYLCASSFSSVPFEKLFFGSGTQLSVL.

This clone was picked up a small number of times. This chain connects TRBV28 to TRBJ2-7; 8 nucleotides match TRBD1. Germline-derived CDR1 and CDR2 are MDHEN and SYDVKM. The CDR3 extends over 19 amino acids. Trimming removed 2 bases from V and 4 bases from J; junction bases left unmatched: 19. DNA for the CDR3: TGTGCCAGCAGTTTAGCACCTCACGACAGGGGATTAGTCACTTACGAGCAGTACTTC. It translates to CASSLAPHDRGLVTYEQYF.

The V gene is TRBV6-6, the J gene TRBJ2-3; D unresolved. The CDR3 consists of 14 residues. V gave up 2 bases and J gave up 1 base, with 7 bases separating them. Germline lookup yields CDR1 MNHNY and CDR2 SVGAGI (reference sequence). CDR3 DNA: TGTGCCAGCAGTTACCCCTCCGGCACAGATACGCAGTATTTT. It yields the protein CASSYPSGTDTQYF.

The chain's CDR3 is CAGQKGGTDTQYF. CDR3 DNA sequence: TGTGCCGGACAGAAGGGCGGCACAGATACGCAGTATTTT. This rearrangement joins TRBV7-2 to TRBJ2-3; tentative D call: TRBD1 (6 bases). V was shortened by 11 bases and J by 1 base, with 13 bases between the two germline ends. Per the germline V gene, CDR1 is SGHTA and CDR2 is FQGNSA. The CDR3 consists of 13 residues. Complete variable domain (other parts from reference TRBV7-2 and TRBJ2-3): GAGVSQSPSNKVTEKGKDVELRCDPISGHTALYWYRQSLGQGLEFLIYFQGNSAPDKSGLPSDRFSAERTGGSVSTLTIQRTQQEDSAVYLCAGQKGGTDTQYFGPGTRLTVL.

The genes are TRBV4-3 and TRBJ2-1; weak D call: TRBD2 (6 bases). CDR1 is LGHNA, CDR2 YSLEER, per germline. This CDR3 has 17 amino acids. V was trimmed by 1 base and J by 0 bases, leaving 13 bases between them. In DNA form, the CDR3 reads TGCGCCAGCAGCCAAGGAAGCGGGTTTGACTCCTACAATGAGCAGTTCTTC. Translation: CASSQGSGFDSYNEQFF.

The V gene is TRBV19, the J gene TRBJ2-3; tentative D call: TRBD2 (6 bases). This CDR3 is 16 amino acids long. CDR1 and CDR2 from the germline V gene are LNHDA and SQIVND (reference sequence). V was pared by 3 bases and J by 1 base, with 14 bases between. CDR3 amino acids: CASSMGRGGGTDTQYF. Written as DNA, the CDR3 is TGTGCCAGTAGTATGGGGCGGGGCGGTGGCACAGATACGCAGTATTTT.

J is TRBJ2-1 and V is TRBV7-2; tentative D call: TRBD2 (5 bases). With 5 bases removed from V and 9 bases from J, the gap between germline ends came to 26 bases. This CDR3 contains 17 residues. From germline, CDR1 is SGHTA and CDR2 FQGNSA. The CDR3 bases are TGTGCCAGCAGCCCAGCATTTCCCTCCGGGGTGCGCGTTGAGCAGTTCTTC. Translated, it gives CASSPAFPSGVRVEQFF. Combining the CDR3 with reference TRBV7-2 and TRBJ2-1 gives the whole variable domain GAGVSQSPSNKVTEKGKDVELRCDPISGHTALYWYRQSLGQGLEFLIYFQGNSAPDKSGLPSDRFSAERTGGSVSTLTIQRTQQEDSAVYLCASSPAFPSGVRVEQFFGPGTRLTVL.

Comments on this clone: Within the sample, other DNA sequences also encode this same CDR3. The chain combines TRBV28 with TRBJ1-2, with D unclear. CDR3 length equals 12 residues. Trimming removed 5 bases from V and 6 bases from J, with 10 bases in between. The V gene's germline CDR1 is MDHEN and CDR2 SYDVKM. The CDR3 loop is CASSPGWDGYTF. The CDR3 DNA reads TGTGCCAGCAGTCCGGGGTGGGATGGCTACACCTTC.

The chain is built from TRBV6-1 and TRBJ1-1; TRBD1 matches 7 bases. This CDR3 comprises 13 residues. Germline CDR1 MNHNS, CDR2 SASEGT. Unmatched junction bases numbered 7, after V lost 6 bases and J lost 6 bases. CDR3 nucleotides: TGTGCCAGCAGCCGAACAGGGGCAGCTGAAGCTTTCTTT. Its protein is CASSRTGAAEAFF.

The J gene is TRBJ1-1, the V gene TRBV11-1, with D hard to call. The CDR3 contains 14 residues. The germline V and J ends were trimmed by 5 bases and 2 bases, with 12 bases remaining between them. Germline CDR1 and CDR2: SGHAT and FQDESV (reference sequence). For the CDR3, the DNA is TGTGCCAGCAGCCCCCAACCAGGAAACACTGAAGCTTTCTTT. This encodes CASSPQPGNTEAFF. The whole variable domain, filled in from reference TRBV11-1 and TRBJ1-1, reads EAEVAQSPRYKITEKSQAVAFWCDPISGHATLYWYRQILGQGPELLVQFQDESVVDDSQLPKDRFSAERLKGVDSTLKIQPAELGDSAMYLCASSPQPGNTEAFFGQGTRLTVV.

The chain uses TRBV10-3 and TRBJ1-4; 10 bases line up with TRBD1. The CDR3 runs 14 residues. J lost 7 bases, V lost 4 bases, and 3 bases had no gene match. Germline V gives CDR1 ENHRY, CDR2 SYGVKD. This CDR3 is CAISGTGGFEKLFF. CDR3 nucleotide sequence: TGTGCCATCAGTGGGACAGGGGGATTTGAAAAACTGTTTTTT.

The sample holds a few counts of this clone. The rearrangement uses TRBV28 and TRBJ1-1; TRBD1 matches 9 bases. After removal of 5 bases from V and 5 bases from J, the junction contained 9 bases not matched to a gene. The germline V gene encodes CDR1 MDHEN and CDR2 SYDVKM. The CDR3 extends over 15 amino acids. The CDR3 coding sequence is TGTGCCAGCAGTCCTCACGACAGGGGGGATACTGAAGCTTTCTTT. Its translation is CASSPHDRGDTEAFF.

This clone was seen a handful of times. Other DNA sequences in the sample encode the same CDR3. This sequence joins TRBV7-2 and TRBJ1-1; D unresolved. Per the germline V gene, CDR1 is SGHTA and CDR2 is FQGNSA. The CDR3 has 14 amino acids. V was clipped by 2 bases and J by 1 base, with 8 bases between them. The CDR3 nucleotides read TGTGCCAGCAGCTTATTAGCGGGGAACACTGAAGCTTTCTTT. Translated: CASSLLAGNTEAFF.

V and J are TRBV7-8 and TRBJ2-1; D is ambiguous. The V and J ends lost 5 bases and 6 bases respectively, with 11 bases between them. In germline, CDR1 is SGHVS, CDR2 FQNEAQ. The CDR3 sequence is 13 residues long. This chain's CDR3 is CASSLKWANEQFF. CDR3 nucleotides: TGTGCCAGCAGCCTAAAGTGGGCCAATGAGCAGTTCTTC.

The sample holds a few counts of this clone. J is TRBJ2-7 and V is TRBV27; 9 bases map to TRBD1. The CDR3 loop spans 18 amino acids. Germline-derived CDR1 and CDR2 are MNHEY and SMNVEV (reference sequence). V gave up 5 bases and J gave up 5 bases; unmatched junction bases: 19. Here the CDR3 reads CASSPQGLYRGRLDEQYF. The CDR3, as DNA: TGTGCCAGCAGTCCCCAGGGTCTCTACAGGGGGCGCTTGGACGAGCAGTACTTC.

The chain carries TRBV23-1 and TRBJ2-7; 8 bases align to TRBD2. TRBV23-1 is marked as an open reading frame, function uncertain. The V gene end was trimmed by 0 bases and the J gene end by 0 bases; junction bases not matched to a gene: 10. The CDR3 spans 18 residues. The CDR3 spells CASSQSAGGARHSYEQYF. The DNA for the CDR3 is TGCGCCAGCAGTCAATCGGCCGGGGGGGCAAGACACTCCTACGAGCAGTACTTC.

Only a few counts were recorded for this clone. The V call is TRBV7-2, the J call TRBJ2-1, with 7 bases fitting TRBD1. Germline V gives CDR1 SGHTA, CDR2 FQGNSA. The junction had 15 bases not matched to a gene; V was cut back by 5 bases and J by 5 bases. The CDR3 spans 17 residues. The chain's CDR3 is CASSTASLWTGHNEQFF. Written as DNA, the CDR3 is TGTGCCAGCAGCACGGCCTCTCTGTGGACAGGACACAATGAGCAGTTCTTC.

The chain links TRBV6-1 to TRBJ2-2; TRBD2 matches at 10 bases. This CDR3 contains 15 residues. Per germline, CDR1 MNHNS and CDR2 SASEGT. Trimming removed 2 bases from V and 5 bases from J; junction bases left unmatched: 2. Here the CDR3 DNA reads TGTGCCAGCAGTGAACGAGCGGGAGGGACCGGGGAGCTGTTTTTT. Encoded protein: CASSERAGGTGELFF.

This sequence joins TRBV4-2 and TRBJ2-3; possibly TRBD1 for D (5 bases). The CDR3 contains 14 residues. Germline V CDR1 and CDR2: LGHNA, YNFKEQ. V lost 2 bases and J 4 bases, leaving 10 bases between the germline ends. CDR3: CASSQQGPPDTQYF. CDR3 in DNA: TGTGCCAGCAGCCAACAGGGTCCGCCAGATACGCAGTATTTT.

The chain has TRBV6-5 and TRBJ1-2; 7 nucleotides align to TRBD1. CDR1 is MNHEY, CDR2 SVGAGI, per germline. V shed 6 bases, J shed 5 bases, and the junction held 12 bases outside the gene matches. The CDR3 covers 15 residues. The CDR3 spells CASSPTDRVGYGYTF. CDR3 coding DNA: TGTGCCAGCAGCCCTACCGACAGGGTCGGGTATGGCTACACCTTC.

V gene TRBV9 combines with J gene TRBJ1-5, with TRBD1 matching 10 bases. The CDR3 is made up of 18 amino acids. Trimming took 4 bases from V and 2 from J; bases not matched to a gene: 12. Germline V gene data show CDR1 as SGDLS and CDR2 as YYNGEE. CDR3 region: CASSPGTGDPRGNQPQHF. The DNA of the CDR3 is TGTGCCAGCAGCCCCGGGACAGGGGACCCGAGGGGCAATCAGCCCCAGCATTTT. Full variable domain (missing parts from reference TRBV9 and TRBJ1-5): DSGVTQTPKHLITATGQRVTLRCSPRSGDLSVYWYQQSLDQGLQFLIQYYNGEERAKGNILERFSAQQFPDLHSELNLSSLELGDSALYFCASSPGTGDPRGNQPQHFGDGTRLSIL.

This clone was detected a few times. The chain links TRBV6-6 to TRBJ2-7; D perhaps matches TRBD1 (6 bases). The length of the CDR3 is 14 residues. Trimming pared 7 bases from V and 6 bases from J, leaving 19 bases between. Germline lookup yields CDR1 MNHNY and CDR2 SVGAGI (reference sequence). The CDR3 DNA follows: TGTGCCAGCACCCCACAGGGAGTGTCGTCCGAGCAGTACTTC. This sequence encodes CASTPQGVSSEQYF.

A few counts support this clone. V and J are TRBV2 and TRBJ2-7, with TRBD2 identical over 7 bases. From germline, CDR1 is SNHLY and CDR2 FYNNEI. Losses at the gene ends were 2 bases for V and 10 bases for J; bases not matched to a gene: 2. The CDR3 totals 11 residues. Here the CDR3 reads CASSERLAQYF. The DNA for the CDR3 is TGTGCCAGCAGTGAAAGACTAGCCCAGTACTTC.

To note about this clone: This sample also contains other DNA sequences that code for the same CDR3. J is TRBJ2-6 and V is TRBV7-9; D is perhaps TRBD1 (6 bases). Germline V gene data show CDR1 as SEHNR and CDR2 as FQNEAQ (reference sequence). The CDR3 length is 17 residues. V gave up 0 bases and J gave up 0 bases, with 9 bases separating them. CDR3: CASSLAGQSSGANVLTF. DNA for the CDR3: TGTGCCAGCAGCTTAGCCGGACAGTCCTCTGGGGCCAACGTCCTGACTTTC.